A single sample gave rise to the 28 T cell receptor beta chains below, sequenced in a study of cytomegalovirus exposure and HLA in healthy donors. PCR amplification relied on 60 Vbeta primers (plus 13 Jbeta primers). TCRdb keeps only in-frame clones here, not all; method: immunoSEQ multiplex PCR. The repertoire holds about 100,000 clones, with about 75% as singletons. The specimen sequenced was PBMCs. These TCRs come from a male donor in good health and CMV-seropositive.

This clone was observed a few times. The chain joins TRBV19 to TRBJ1-6; 7 nucleotides line up with TRBD1. The CDR3 loop spans 13 amino acids. CDR1 is LNHDA and CDR2 is SQIVND in the germline V gene (reference sequence). V lost 5 bases to trimming and J lost 6 bases; unmatched junction nucleotides: 1. Written as DNA, the CDR3 is TGTGCCAGTAGTGGGACAGCTAATTCACCCCTCCACTTT. Translation gives CASSGTANSPLHF. Combining the CDR3 with reference TRBV19 and TRBJ1-6 gives the whole variable domain DGGITQSPKYLFRKEGQNVTLSCEQNLNHDAMYWYRQDPGQGLRLIYYSQIVNDFQKGDIAEGYSVSREKKESFPLTVTSAQKNPTAFYLCASSGTANSPLHFGNGTRLTVT.

The rearrangement uses TRBV6-1 and TRBJ1-2; 9 nucleotides agree with TRBD1. The CDR3 is made up of 18 amino acids. CDR1 is MNHNS, CDR2 SASEGT, per germline. V was pared by 4 bases and J by 0 bases, with 12 bases of the junction left unmatched. CDR3 sequence reads: CASSGGQGKKDSNYGYTF. CDR3 sequence (DNA): TGTGCCAGCAGTGGCGGACAGGGGAAAAAAGACTCTAACTATGGCTACACCTTC.

The rearrangement uses TRBV10-3 and TRBJ2-7; possibly TRBD1 for D (5 bases). This CDR3 is built from 13 residues. Trimming shortened V by 6 bases and J by 2 bases, and 11 bases separated the two germline ends. Germline lookup yields CDR1 ENHRY and CDR2 SYGVKD. In DNA, the CDR3 is TGTGCCATCAGGGAGACAGTCACCTACGAGCAGTACTTC. Translated, it gives CAIRETVTYEQYF.

This chain uses TRBV7-2 with TRBJ1-2, with 8 bases matching TRBD1. Per germline, CDR1 SGHTA and CDR2 FQGNSA. The CDR3 loop spans 12 amino acids. V lost 5 bases, J lost 4 bases, and 0 bases stayed unmatched. The CDR3 spells CASSGQGYGYTF. The CDR3 DNA follows: TGTGCCAGCAGCGGACAGGGCTATGGCTACACCTTC.

J is TRBJ1-2 and V is TRBV28; 8 bases fit TRBD1. The CDR3 is 15 residues long. The V gene's germline CDR1 is MDHEN and CDR2 SYDVKM. With 2 bases clipped from V and 8 bases from J, the junction kept 10 bases outside the gene matches. The CDR3 reads CASSLQGAGVKGYTF. The CDR3 DNA follows: TGTGCCAGCAGTTTACAGGGGGCGGGAGTGAAGGGCTACACCTTC.

This rearrangement joins TRBV9 to TRBJ2-7; D may be TRBD1 (6 bases). CDR1 is SGDLS, CDR2 YYNGEE, per germline. Trimming removed 0 bases at V and 0 bases at J, with 10 bases between. The CDR3 has 15 residues. CDR3 protein: CASSVGQAASYEQYF. CDR3 in DNA: TGTGCCAGCAGCGTAGGACAGGCCGCCTCCTACGAGCAGTACTTC.

The chain combines TRBV30 with TRBJ1-5; D remains ambiguous. CDR3 length: 13 amino acids. The V and J ends lost 2 bases and 3 bases respectively, with 8 bases between them. Germline values: CDR1 GTSNPN, CDR2 SVGIG (reference sequence). The CDR3 spells CAWSHRANQPQHF. The CDR3 DNA reads as TGTGCCTGGAGTCACCGCGCCAATCAGCCCCAGCATTTT.

The V and J genes are TRBV11-2 and TRBJ2-1; 8 bases fit TRBD1. The trim removed 4 bases at V and 6 bases at J, leaving 11 bases unmatched. The CDR3 is 16 residues long. Germline V gene lookup returns CDR1 SGHAT and CDR2 FQNNGV. CDR3 nucleotides: TGTGCCAGCAGCTCCCTTAGGACAGGGCCATCCAATGAGCAGTTCTTC. Translation gives CASSSLRTGPSNEQFF.

The V and J genes are TRBV5-1 and TRBJ2-4; 14 bases line up with TRBD2. The CDR3 sequence is 16 residues long. The germline V gene has CDR1 SGHRS and CDR2 YFSETQ. The J segment lost 4 bases and the V segment lost 4 bases, leaving 4 bases of the junction unmatched. The CDR3 spells CASSLGLAGGKNIQYF. The CDR3 DNA reads as TGCGCCAGCAGCCTAGGACTAGCGGGGGGTAAAAACATTCAGTACTTC.

The chain is built from TRBV11-3 and TRBJ1-1; maybe TRBD1 (6 bases). The ends were cut back, 1 base at V and 4 bases at J, with 10 bases in the middle. The CDR3 contains 14 residues. Germline CDR1 and CDR2: SGHNT and YENEEA. The CDR3 sequence: CASSLALQGTEAFF. CDR3 coding DNA: TGTGCCAGCAGCTTAGCCCTACAGGGCACTGAAGCTTTCTTT.

J is TRBJ2-1 and V is TRBV7-2; 9 bases fit TRBD1. Unmatched junction bases numbered 5, after V lost 5 bases and J lost 3 bases. In germline, CDR1 is SGHTA, CDR2 FQGNSA. The CDR3 covers 15 residues. CDR3 region: CASSAPGQGYNEQFF. The DNA of the CDR3 is TGTGCCAGCAGCGCCCCGGGACAGGGCTACAATGAGCAGTTCTTC.

About this clone itself: Other DNA variants within this sample encode the same CDR3. This chain links TRBV28 with TRBJ1-1; D call uncertain. The CDR3 sequence is 13 residues long. In germline, CDR1 is MDHEN, CDR2 SYDVKM. Trimming took off 8 bases at V and 5 bases at J, with 15 bases between the two ends. CDR3 loop: CASRLTGGTEAFF. The DNA for the CDR3 is TGTGCCAGCCGCCTAACGGGAGGAACTGAAGCTTTCTTT.

CDR3 loop: CASSVRGQAEKLFF. The CDR3 bases are TGTGCCAGCAGCGTCCGAGGACAGGCCGAAAAACTGTTTTTT. The V call is TRBV9, the J call TRBJ1-4, with 7 bases that match TRBD1. The CDR3 length is 14 residues. V lost 2 bases, J lost 8 bases, and 6 bases stayed unmatched. The germline V gene encodes CDR1 SGDLS and CDR2 YYNGEE.

The V gene is TRBV7-9, the J gene TRBJ1-6; 9 bases are a match to TRBD1. The germline V gene encodes CDR1 SEHNR and CDR2 FQNEAQ (reference sequence). V gave up 5 bases and J gave up 8 bases; unmatched junction bases: 7. The CDR3 consists of 15 residues. The CDR3 reads CASSNTGTGYSPLHF. CDR3 in DNA: TGTGCCAGCAGCAACACCGGGACAGGGTATTCACCCCTCCACTTT.

The rearrangement links TRBV7-2 to TRBJ2-6; 7 bases are shared with TRBD2. V shed 5 bases and J 4 bases; nucleotides not matched to a gene: 5. Germline V gene lookup returns CDR1 SGHTA and CDR2 FQGNSA. CDR3 length: 15 residues. This chain's CDR3 is CASSHGGSGANVLTF. The CDR3, as DNA: TGTGCCAGCAGCCACGGGGGGTCCGGGGCCAACGTCCTGACTTTC.

This CDR3 reads CASSYGTGGTQYF. The DNA of the CDR3 is TGTGCCAGCAGTTACGGGACAGGGGGGACCCAGTACTTC. The chain has TRBV6-5 and TRBJ2-5, with 11 bases that match TRBD1. This CDR3 has 13 amino acids. The V gene end was trimmed by 2 bases and the J gene end by 7 bases; junction bases not matched to a gene: 0. The germline CDR1 and CDR2 sequences are MNHEY and SVGAGI.

The chain is built from TRBV13 and TRBJ2-7, with D possibly TRBD1 on 6 matching bases. The V gene's germline CDR1 is PRHDT and CDR2 FYEKMQ (reference sequence). The length of the CDR3 is 15 residues. Trimming pared 6 bases from V and 7 bases from J, leaving 22 bases between. CDR3 bases: TGTGCCAGCAGTTATACGACAGGTAACACTGGGGAGCAGTACTTC. It specifies CASSYTTGNTGEQYF.

Of note for this clone: The identical CDR3 is also encoded by other nucleotide sequences in the sample. The chain joins TRBV5-6 to TRBJ1-6, with D unclear. There are 15 residues in the CDR3. Germline CDR1 SGHDT, CDR2 YYEEEE. V was cut by 2 bases and J by 7 bases, with 13 bases left in between. CDR3 region: CASSFLRDRNSPLHF. CDR3 sequence (DNA): TGTGCCAGCAGCTTCCTCCGGGATAGGAATTCACCCCTCCACTTT.

J is TRBJ2-3 and V is TRBV6-5; 7 nucleotides agree with TRBD2. The CDR3 sequence is 16 residues long. Per germline, CDR1 MNHEY and CDR2 SVGAGI. V was pared by 0 bases and J by 0 bases, with 3 bases of the junction left unmatched. The DNA for the CDR3 is TGTGCCAGCAGTTACTCCTCCGGGGGGAGCACAGATACGCAGTATTTT. Residues: CASSYSSGGSTDTQYF.

The J gene is TRBJ2-5, the V gene TRBV6-4, with TRBD1 matching 8 bases. Germline CDR1 and CDR2: MRHNA and SNTAGT. The junction had 8 bases not matched to a gene; V was cut back by 6 bases and J by 5 bases. This CDR3 is 14 amino acids long. CDR3 bases: TGTGCCAGCAGCCCCCTGGACAGGGTGGAGACCCAGTACTTC. This encodes CASSPLDRVETQYF.

This chain uses TRBV5-6 with TRBJ2-2, with D possibly being TRBD1 (6 bases). Germline V CDR1 and CDR2: SGHDT, YYEEEE. Deletions cut 0 bases from V and 7 bases from J, with 16 bases between. The CDR3 spans 16 residues. The CDR3, as DNA: TGTGCCAGCAGCTTGGCCGGCAGGGGTAAGATCGGGGAGCTGTTTTTT. This gives the protein CASSLAGRGKIGELFF.

V usage is TRBV6-5 and J usage is TRBJ2-5; 7 bases map to TRBD1. Trimming at V came to 2 bases and at J to 2 bases, leaving 5 bases not matched to a gene. The CDR3 extends over 15 amino acids. The germline gives CDR1 MNHEY, CDR2 SVGAGI. CDR3 region: CASSYAETGQETQYF. In nucleotides, the CDR3 is TGTGCCAGCAGTTACGCCGAGACAGGGCAAGAGACCCAGTACTTC.

The CDR3 loop is CASSSRGEAFF. The CDR3 nucleotides are TGTGCCAGCAGCTCCCGGGGTGAAGCTTTCTTT. This chain joins TRBV7-2 and TRBJ1-1; no firm D call. CDR3 length: 11 amino acids. The germline V gene encodes CDR1 SGHTA and CDR2 FQGNSA. V gave up 4 bases and J gave up 7 bases, with 7 bases separating them.

This chain joins TRBV2 and TRBJ2-5; D gene ambiguous. Germline CDR1 SNHLY, CDR2 FYNNEI. V was clipped by 4 bases and J by 2 bases, with 5 bases between them. The CDR3 covers 12 residues. Here the CDR3 reads CASSAVQETQYF. CDR3 coding DNA: TGTGCCAGCAGTGCGGTTCAAGAGACCCAGTACTTC.

The sample holds a few counts of this clone. The chain employs TRBV5-4 and TRBJ1-2; 10 bases fit TRBD1. V trimming: 5 bases; J trimming: 6 bases; junction bases outside the gene matches: 4. Germline CDR1 is SGHNT and CDR2 is YYREEE (reference sequence). This CDR3 spans 13 amino acids. The CDR3 here is CASRPTGGNGYTF. The CDR3 region has the DNA TGTGCCAGCAGACCGACAGGGGGCAATGGCTACACCTTC.

V usage is TRBV19 and J usage is TRBJ1-1; D gene unclear. CDR1 LNHDA and CDR2 SQIVND come from the germline V gene (reference sequence). This CDR3 is 15 amino acids long. V was cut by 4 bases and J by 1 base, with 13 bases left in between. The CDR3 nucleotides read TGTGCCAGTAGTACGACGGGAGGTTCGAACACTGAAGCTTTCTTT. Residues: CASSTTGGSNTEAFF.

The genes are TRBV6-7 and TRBJ2-6; 7 bases align to TRBD2. TRBV6-7 is an ORF, with its function uncertain. There are 14 residues in the CDR3. The J segment lost 3 bases and the V segment lost 6 bases, leaving 2 bases of the junction unmatched. The CDR3 coding sequence is TGTGCCAGCAGGGGAGGGTGTGGGGCCAACGTCCTGACTTTC. Translating it yields CASRGGCGANVLTF.

This clone is a singleton in its sample. V and J are TRBV19 and TRBJ2-1, with D maybe TRBD2 (5 bases). Trimming removed 6 bases from V and 10 bases from J, with 25 bases in between. CDR3 length: 16 residues. The germline V gene encodes CDR1 LNHDA and CDR2 SQIVND (reference sequence). The CDR3 loop is CASSLPSLVDSREQFF. CDR3 coding DNA: TGTGCCAGTAGCCTTCCTAGCCTTGTTGATTCGCGGGAGCAGTTCTTC.